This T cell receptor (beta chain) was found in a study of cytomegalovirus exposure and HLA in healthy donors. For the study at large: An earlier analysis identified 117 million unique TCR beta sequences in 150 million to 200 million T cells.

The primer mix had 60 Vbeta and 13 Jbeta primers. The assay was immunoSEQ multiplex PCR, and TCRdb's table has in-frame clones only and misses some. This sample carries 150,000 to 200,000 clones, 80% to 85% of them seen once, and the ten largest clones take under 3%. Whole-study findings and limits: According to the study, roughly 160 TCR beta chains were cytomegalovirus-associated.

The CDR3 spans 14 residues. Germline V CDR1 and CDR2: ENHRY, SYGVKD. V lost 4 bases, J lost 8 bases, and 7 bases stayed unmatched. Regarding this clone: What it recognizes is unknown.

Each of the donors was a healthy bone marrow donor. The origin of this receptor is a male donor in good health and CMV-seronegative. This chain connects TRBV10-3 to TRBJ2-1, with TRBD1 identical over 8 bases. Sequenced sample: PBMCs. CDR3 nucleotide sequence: TGTGCCATCAGTGGGCGGACAGGGATCGATGAGCAGTTCTTC. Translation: CAISGRTGIDEQFF.